One TCR beta chain is described in this entry. Its antigen remains unknown. This specimen comes from a study of cytomegalovirus exposure and HLA in healthy donors. General study points: Reports indicate that TCR beta sequences accurately predicted the HLA-A and HLA-B alleles of most subjects. Roughly even sequencing depth across donors was the assumption behind the presence/absence analyses. Reports indicated that the classifier achieved high specificity and sensitivity in diagnosing cytomegalovirus status.

Germline CDR1 reads MNHEY; CDR2 reads SMNVEV (reference sequence). Trimming removed 4 bases at V and 8 bases at J, with 9 bases between. The CDR3 consists of 13 residues. The study ran its PCR with 60 Vbeta and 13 Jbeta primers. The authors' processing: The authors later counted 75 million to 90 million unique TCR beta chains, around 9.9 million of them shared. Profiled with immunoSEQ multiplex PCR; TCRdb holds only in-frame clones, not every one. D and trimming come from the DNA, and the V and J calls and clone size come from that table. The data show roughly 60,000 clones, with 65% to 90% seen just once and roughly 4% held by the top ten.

The chain has TRBV27 and TRBJ1-6, with D perhaps matching TRBD1 (6 bases). The sample comprised PBMCs. This sequence was found in a young man in good health and CMV-seronegative. As DNA, the CDR3 is TGTGCCAGCAGTTCGAGGGGGTATTCACCCCTCCACTTT. Translating gives CASSSRGYSPLHF.